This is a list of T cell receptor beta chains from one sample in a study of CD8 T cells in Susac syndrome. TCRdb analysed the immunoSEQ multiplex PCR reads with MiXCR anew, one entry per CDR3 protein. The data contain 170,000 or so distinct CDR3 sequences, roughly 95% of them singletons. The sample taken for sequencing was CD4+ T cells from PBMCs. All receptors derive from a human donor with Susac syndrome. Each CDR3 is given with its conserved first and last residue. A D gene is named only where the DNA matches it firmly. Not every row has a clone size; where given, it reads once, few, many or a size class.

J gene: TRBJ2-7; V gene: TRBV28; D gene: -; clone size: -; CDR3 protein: CASSSGTTYEQYF; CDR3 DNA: TGTGCCAGCAGTTCCGGGACAACCTACGAGCAGTACTTC
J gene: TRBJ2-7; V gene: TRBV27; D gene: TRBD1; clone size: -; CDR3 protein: CASSPLGQGNYEQYF; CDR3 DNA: TGTGCCAGCAGTCCTCTGGGACAGGGGAACTACGAGCAGTACTTC
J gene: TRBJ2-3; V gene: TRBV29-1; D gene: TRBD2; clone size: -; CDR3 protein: CSVVTSGRTDTQYF; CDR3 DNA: TGCAGCGTTGTGACTAGCGGGAGAACGGATACGCAGTATTTT
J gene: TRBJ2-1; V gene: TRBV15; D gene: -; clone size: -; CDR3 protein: CATGSLYNEQFF; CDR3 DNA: TGTGCCACCGGGAGTCTGTACAATGAGCAGTTCTTC
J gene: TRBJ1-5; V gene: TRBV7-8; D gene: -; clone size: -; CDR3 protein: CASSFSDRQPQHF; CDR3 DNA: TGTGCCAGCAGCTTTTCAGACAGGCAGCCCCAGCATTTT
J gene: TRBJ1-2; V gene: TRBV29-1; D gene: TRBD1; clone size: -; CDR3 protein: CSVEALQGQEGYTF; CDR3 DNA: TGCAGCGTTGAAGCCTTACAGGGGCAGGAGGGCTACACCTTC
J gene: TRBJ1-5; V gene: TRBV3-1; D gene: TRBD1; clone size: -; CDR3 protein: CASSPTDRGNQPQHF; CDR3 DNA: TGTGCCAGCAGCCCTACGGACAGGGGGAATCAGCCCCAGCATTTT
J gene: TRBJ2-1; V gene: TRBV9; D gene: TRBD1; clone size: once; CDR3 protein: CASSVQGAYNEQFF; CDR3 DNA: TGTGCCAGCAGCGTTCAGGGGGCCTACAATGAGCAGTTCTTC
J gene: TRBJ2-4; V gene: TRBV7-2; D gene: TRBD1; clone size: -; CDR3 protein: CASSSQQGALAKNIQYF; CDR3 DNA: TGTGCCAGCAGCTCCCAACAGGGGGCGCTCGCCAAAAACATTCAGTACTTC
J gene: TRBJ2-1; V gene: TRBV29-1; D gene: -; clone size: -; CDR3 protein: CSVEGSSSYNEQFF; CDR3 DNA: TGCAGCGTTGAGGGTTCGAGCTCCTACAATGAGCAGTTCTTC
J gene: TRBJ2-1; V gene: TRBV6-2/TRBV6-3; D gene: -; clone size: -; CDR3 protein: CASSYGSNEQFF; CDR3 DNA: TGTGCCAGCAGTTACGGCAGCAATGAGCAGTTCTTC
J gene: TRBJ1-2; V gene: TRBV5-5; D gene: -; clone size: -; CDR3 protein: CASSLDVHYGYTF; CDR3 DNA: TGTGCCAGCAGTTTGGACGTCCACTATGGCTACACCTTC
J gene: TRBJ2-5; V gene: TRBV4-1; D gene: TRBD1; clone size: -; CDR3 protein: CACSAGGRETQYF; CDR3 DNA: TGCGCCTGTAGTGCAGGGGGCAGAGAGACCCAGTACTTC
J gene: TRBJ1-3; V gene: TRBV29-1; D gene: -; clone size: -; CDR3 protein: CSVEVPVPVSGNTIYF; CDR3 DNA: TGCAGCGTTGAAGTCCCAGTCCCGGTTTCTGGAAACACCATATATTTT
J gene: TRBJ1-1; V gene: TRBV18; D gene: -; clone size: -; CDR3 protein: CASSPSRADTEAFF; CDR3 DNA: TGTGCCAGCTCACCAAGCAGGGCTGACACTGAAGCTTTCTTT
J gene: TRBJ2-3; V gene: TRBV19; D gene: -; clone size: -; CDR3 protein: CASTRGAGPNTDTQYF; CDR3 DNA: TGTGCCAGTACCCGAGGGGCGGGACCCAACACAGATACGCAGTATTTT
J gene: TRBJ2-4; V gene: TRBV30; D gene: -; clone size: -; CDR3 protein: CAWSVLGAGAKNIQYF; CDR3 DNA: TGTGCCTGGAGTGTACTGGGGGCGGGAGCCAAAAACATTCAGTACTTC
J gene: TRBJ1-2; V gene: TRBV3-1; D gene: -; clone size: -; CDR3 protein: CASSQELSYGYTF; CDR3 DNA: TGTGCCAGCAGCCAAGAACTCTCCTATGGCTACACCTTC
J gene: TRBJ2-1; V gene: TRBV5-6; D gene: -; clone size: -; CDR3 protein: CASSLEDGYNEQFF; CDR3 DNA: TGTGCCAGCAGCTTGGAGGACGGTTACAATGAGCAGTTCTTC
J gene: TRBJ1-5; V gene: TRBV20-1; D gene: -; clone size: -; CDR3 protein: CSATYLVGEPQHF; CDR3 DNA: TGCAGTGCTACATATTTAGTCGGGGAGCCCCAGCATTTT
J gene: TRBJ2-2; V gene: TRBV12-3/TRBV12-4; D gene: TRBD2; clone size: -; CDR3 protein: CASGGETGELFF; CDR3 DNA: TGTGCCAGCGGGGGGGAGACCGGGGAGCTGTTTTTT
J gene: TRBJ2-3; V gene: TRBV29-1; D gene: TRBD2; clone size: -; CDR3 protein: CSVAVWRESADTQYF; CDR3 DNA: TGCAGCGTTGCTGTCTGGCGGGAGTCGGCAGATACGCAGTATTTT
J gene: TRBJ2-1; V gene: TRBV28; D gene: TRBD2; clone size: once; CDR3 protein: CASSFSGRANEQFF; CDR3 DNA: TGTGCCAGCAGTTTTAGCGGGAGGGCCAATGAGCAGTTCTTC
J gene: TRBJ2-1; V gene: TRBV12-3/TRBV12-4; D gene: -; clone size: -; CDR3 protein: CASSPSPNEQFF; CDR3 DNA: TGTGCCAGCAGCCCTAGCCCCAATGAGCAGTTCTTC
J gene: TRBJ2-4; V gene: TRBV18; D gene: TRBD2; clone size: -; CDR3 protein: CASSPPGLAGVGYIQYF; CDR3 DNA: TGTGCCAGCTCACCACCGGGACTAGCGGGAGTTGGATACATTCAGTACTTC
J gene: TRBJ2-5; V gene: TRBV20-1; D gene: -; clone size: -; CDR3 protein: CSARDWVAQYF; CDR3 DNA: TGCAGTGCTAGAGATTGGGTAGCTCAGTACTTC
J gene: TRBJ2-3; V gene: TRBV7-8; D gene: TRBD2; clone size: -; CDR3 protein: CASREREGTDTQYF; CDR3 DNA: TGTGCCAGCAGGGAGCGGGAAGGCACAGATACGCAGTATTTT
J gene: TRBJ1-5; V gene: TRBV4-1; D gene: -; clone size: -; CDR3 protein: CASSQPDSLGPQHF; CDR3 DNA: TGCGCCAGCAGCCAACCTGACAGCCTGGGGCCCCAGCATTTT
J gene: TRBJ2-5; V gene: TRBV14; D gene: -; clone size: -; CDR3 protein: CASSQTGMETQYF; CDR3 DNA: TGTGCCAGCAGTCAAACCGGGATGGAGACCCAGTACTTC
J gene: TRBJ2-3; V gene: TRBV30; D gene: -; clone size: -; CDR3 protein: CAWTAGSRSTDTQYF; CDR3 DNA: TGTGCCTGGACGGCCGGGAGCCGCAGCACAGATACGCAGTATTTT
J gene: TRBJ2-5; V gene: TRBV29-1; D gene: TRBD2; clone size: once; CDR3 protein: CSVRLAGGGGETQYF; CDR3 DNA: TGCAGCGTTCGACTAGCGGGAGGTGGCGGAGAGACCCAGTACTTC
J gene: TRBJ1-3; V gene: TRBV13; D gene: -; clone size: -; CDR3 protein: CASSKLYRGGPLRSGNTIYF; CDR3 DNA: TGTGCCAGCAGTAAACTCTATCGGGGAGGGCCGCTCCGCTCTGGAAACACCATATATTTT